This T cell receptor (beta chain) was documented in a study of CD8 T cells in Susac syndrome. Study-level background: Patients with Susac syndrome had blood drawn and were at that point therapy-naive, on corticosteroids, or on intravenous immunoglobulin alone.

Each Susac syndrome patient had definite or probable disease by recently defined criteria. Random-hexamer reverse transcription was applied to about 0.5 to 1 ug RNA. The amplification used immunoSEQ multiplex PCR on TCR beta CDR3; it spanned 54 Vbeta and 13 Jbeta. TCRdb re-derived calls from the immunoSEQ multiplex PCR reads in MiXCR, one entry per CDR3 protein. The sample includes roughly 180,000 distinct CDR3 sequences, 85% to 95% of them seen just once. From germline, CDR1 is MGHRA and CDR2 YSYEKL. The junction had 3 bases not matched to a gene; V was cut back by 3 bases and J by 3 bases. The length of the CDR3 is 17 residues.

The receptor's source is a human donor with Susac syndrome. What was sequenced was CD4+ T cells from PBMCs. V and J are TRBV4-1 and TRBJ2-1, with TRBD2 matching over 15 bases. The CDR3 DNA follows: TGCGCCAGCAGCCAGGGACTAGCGGGGGGAAACTACAATGAGCAGTTCTTC. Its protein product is CASSQGLAGGNYNEQFF.